This T cell receptor beta chain was sequenced in a study of blood T cell repertoires in COVID-19. Study-wide background: There were acute and convalescent COVID-19 samples, and they came from the United States, Italy and Spain. T cells, B-cell-depleted T cells, or PBMCs provided the cDNA or gDNA that served as material.

The sample holds one count of this clone. The CDR3 covers 17 residues. Germline V gives CDR1 LGHDT, CDR2 YNNKEL (reference sequence). V was cut by 1 base and J by 6 bases, with 22 bases left in between. Study processing details: Amplification of reference gene primers provided the estimated nucleated cell counts. The data were produced by immunoSEQ multiplex PCR, yet TCRdb's version contains in-frame clones alone and is incomplete. D and trimming come from the DNA, and the V and J calls and clone size come from that table. The sample contains roughly 300,000 clones, around 89% of which appear only once.

The sequenced material came from peripheral blood. V is TRBV3-1 (or the pseudogene TRBV3-2) and J is TRBJ2-7; the D gene is possibly TRBD2 (6 bases). The clonotype comes from a man aged 18 to 29 who had recovered from COVID-19. The CDR3 bases are TGTGCCAGCAGCCAAGTTAGGTGGGTGCGGGGAACGATCGAGCAGTACTTC. Amino acid sequence: CASSQVRWVRGTIEQYF.